Each of the 2 T cell receptor beta chains below was sequenced from the same sample in a study of T-cell memory formation after mild COVID-19. A single record per CDR3 protein comes from TCRdb applying MiXCR to the 5' RACE reads. The table has a few hundred thousand distinct CDR3 sequences, more than 15% seen once; the top ten hold 20% to 25%. The specimen sequenced was PBMCs or a T cell subset sorted from them (not recorded which). The source is a man younger than 35 who had mild COVID-19 (a few samples of this study predate the infection). Cell type and time point are not known.

The chain has TRBV18 and TRBJ1-1, with no clear D. V was clipped by 3 bases and J by 7 bases, with 9 bases between them. The germline V gene has CDR1 KGHSH and CDR2 LQKENI. This CDR3 contains 12 residues. As DNA, the CDR3 is TGTGCCAGCTCACCCCTAGGGATTGAAGCTTTCTTT. Its protein product is CASSPLGIEAFF.

The chain employs TRBV7-2 and TRBJ2-5; D may be TRBD2 (5 bases). The CDR3 extends over 13 amino acids. The V gene lost 7 bases and the J gene lost 2 bases, with 11 bases spanning the gap. The germline V gene encodes CDR1 SGHTA and CDR2 FQGNSA. The CDR3: CASTRRWQETQYF. Written as DNA, the CDR3 is TGTGCCAGCACCCGGAGGTGGCAAGAGACCCAGTACTTC. Using reference TRBV7-2 and TRBJ2-5 for the parts outside the CDR3, the full variable domain is GAGVSQSPSNKVTEKGKDVELRCDPISGHTALYWYRQSLGQGLEFLIYFQGNSAPDKSGLPSDRFSAERTGGSVSTLTIQRTQQEDSAVYLCASTRRWQETQYFGPGTRLLVL.